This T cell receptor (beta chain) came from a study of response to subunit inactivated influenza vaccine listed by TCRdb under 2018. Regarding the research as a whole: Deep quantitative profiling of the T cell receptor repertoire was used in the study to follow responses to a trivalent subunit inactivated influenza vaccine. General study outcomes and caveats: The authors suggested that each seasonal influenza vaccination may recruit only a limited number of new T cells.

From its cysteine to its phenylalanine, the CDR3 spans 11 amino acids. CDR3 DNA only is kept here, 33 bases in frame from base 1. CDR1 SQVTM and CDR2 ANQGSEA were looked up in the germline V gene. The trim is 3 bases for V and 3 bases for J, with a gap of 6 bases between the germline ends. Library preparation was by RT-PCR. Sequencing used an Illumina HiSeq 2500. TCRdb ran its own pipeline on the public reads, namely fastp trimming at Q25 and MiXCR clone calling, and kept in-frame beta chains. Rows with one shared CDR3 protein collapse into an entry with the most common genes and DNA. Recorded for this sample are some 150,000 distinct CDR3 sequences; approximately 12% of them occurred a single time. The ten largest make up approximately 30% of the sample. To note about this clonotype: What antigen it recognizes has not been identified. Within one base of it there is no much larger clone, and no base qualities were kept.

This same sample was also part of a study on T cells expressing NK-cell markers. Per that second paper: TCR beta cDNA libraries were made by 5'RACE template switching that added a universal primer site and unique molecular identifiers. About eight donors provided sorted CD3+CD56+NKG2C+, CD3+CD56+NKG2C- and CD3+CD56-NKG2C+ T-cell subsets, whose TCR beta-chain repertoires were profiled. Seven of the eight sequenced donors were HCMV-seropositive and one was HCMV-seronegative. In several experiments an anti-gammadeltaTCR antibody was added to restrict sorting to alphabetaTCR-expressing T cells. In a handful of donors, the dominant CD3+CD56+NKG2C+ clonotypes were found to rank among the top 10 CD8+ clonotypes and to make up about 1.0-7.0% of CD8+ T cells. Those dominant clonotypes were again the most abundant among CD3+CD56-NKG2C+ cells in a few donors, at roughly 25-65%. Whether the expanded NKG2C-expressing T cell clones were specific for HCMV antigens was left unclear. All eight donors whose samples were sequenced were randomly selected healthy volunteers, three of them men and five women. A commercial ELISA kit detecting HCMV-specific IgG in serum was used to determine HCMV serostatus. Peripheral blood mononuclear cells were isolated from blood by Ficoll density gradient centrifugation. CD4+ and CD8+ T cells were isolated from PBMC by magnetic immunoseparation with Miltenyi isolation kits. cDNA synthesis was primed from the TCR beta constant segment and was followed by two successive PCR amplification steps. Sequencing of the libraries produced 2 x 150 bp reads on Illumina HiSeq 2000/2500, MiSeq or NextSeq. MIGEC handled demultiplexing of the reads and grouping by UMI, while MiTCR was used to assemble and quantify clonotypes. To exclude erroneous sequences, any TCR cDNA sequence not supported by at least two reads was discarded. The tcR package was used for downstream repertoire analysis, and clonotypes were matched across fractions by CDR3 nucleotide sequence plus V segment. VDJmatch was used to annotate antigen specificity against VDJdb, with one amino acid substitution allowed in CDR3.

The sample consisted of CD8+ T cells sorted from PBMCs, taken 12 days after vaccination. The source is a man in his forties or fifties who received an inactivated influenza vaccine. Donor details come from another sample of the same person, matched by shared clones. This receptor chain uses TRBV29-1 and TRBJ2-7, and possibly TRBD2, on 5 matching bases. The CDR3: CSVEAGYEQYF. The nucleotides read TGCAGCGTTGAGGCGGGCTACGAGCAGTACTTC.